Below are 31 T cell receptor beta chains sequenced from a single sample in a study of blood T cell repertoires in COVID-19. Sequencing was performed with immunoSEQ multiplex PCR; in TCRdb, only in-frame clones are kept and a portion is missing. The data hold 350,000 or so clones, with more than 85% observed a single time. Sequencing was performed on PBMCs or T cells enriched from blood (not recorded which). The source of these receptors is a woman in her thirties who had recovered from COVID-19.

The chain employs TRBV5-4 and TRBJ1-2; 7 bases are shared with TRBD1. With V trimmed by 2 bases and J by 9 bases, 7 bases remained unmatched. This CDR3 has 13 amino acids. Germline-derived CDR1 and CDR2 are SGHNT and YYREEE (reference sequence). CDR3 sequence (DNA): TGTGCCAGCAGCTTCGTTAGGGGGCCGCGCTACACCTTC. Encoded protein: CASSFVRGPRYTF. The complete variable domain, with remaining parts taken from reference TRBV5-4 and TRBJ1-2, reads ETGVTQSPTHLIKTRGQQVTLRCSSQSGHNTVSWYQQALGQGPQFIFQYYREEENGRGNFPPRFSGLQFPNYSSELNVNALELDDSALYLCASSFVRGPRYTFGSGTRLTVV.

The rearrangement links TRBV4-3 to TRBJ2-7; TRBD1 is a possible D gene (6 bases). The V end was cut by 1 base, the J end by 2 bases, with 9 bases between. Germline V gene lookup returns CDR1 LGHNA and CDR2 YSLEER. This CDR3 contains 14 residues. For the CDR3, the DNA is TGCGCCAGCAGCCAAGGGACAGTCACCTACGAGCAGTACTTC. Translated, it gives CASSQGTVTYEQYF.

The chain employs TRBV7-3 and TRBJ2-1; D ambiguous. V lost 2 bases and J lost 8, with 10 bases in between. The CDR3 has 13 residues. Germline loops: CDR1 SGHTA, CDR2 FQGTGA. The CDR3 nucleotides read TGTGCCAGCAGCTTATCGTGGCTCGATGAGCAGTTCTTC. This sequence encodes CASSLSWLDEQFF.

The rearrangement uses TRBV28 and TRBJ2-3; 11 bases map to TRBD2. The CDR3 is 15 residues long. The germline V gene has CDR1 MDHEN and CDR2 SYDVKM. Trimming cost V 6 bases and J 1 base; bases outside gene matches: 3. DNA of the CDR3: TGTGCCAGCAGGGGGACTAGCGGAGGCACAGATACGCAGTATTTT. This gives the protein CASRGTSGGTDTQYF.

The chain carries TRBV23-1 and TRBJ2-1; possibly TRBD2 for D (6 bases). TRBV23-1 is identified as an open reading frame with a role that is uncertain. Trimming shortened V by 0 bases and J by 6 bases, and 18 bases separated the two germline ends. The CDR3 spans 17 residues. CDR3 protein: CASSQSFPSGQCNEQFF. CDR3 DNA: TGCGCCAGCAGTCAATCGTTTCCCAGCGGGCAATGCAATGAGCAGTTCTTC.

J is TRBJ2-1 and V is TRBV18; D is possibly TRBD2 (5 bases). The CDR3 is made up of 14 amino acids. Germline CDR1 reads KGHSH; CDR2 reads LQKENI. The ends were cut back, 0 bases at V and 7 bases at J, with 10 bases in the middle. CDR3 in amino acids: CASSPPGSTNEQFF. Here the CDR3 DNA reads TGTGCCAGCTCACCACCGGGGAGTACGAATGAGCAGTTCTTC.

The chain has TRBV13 and TRBJ2-7; 13 bases match TRBD2. Germline V gives CDR1 PRHDT, CDR2 FYEKMQ (reference sequence). V lost 6 bases and J lost 9; bases outside the gene matches: 11. The CDR3 length is 15 residues. The CDR3 reads CASREGGLAGSGQYF. CDR3 nucleotides: TGTGCCAGCAGAGAGGGGGGACTAGCGGGGAGTGGGCAGTACTTC.

The rearrangement joins TRBV3-1 (or the pseudogene TRBV3-2) to TRBJ2-5; the D is unclear. V was clipped by 3 bases and J by 6 bases, with 17 bases between them. CDR1 and CDR2 (germline): LGHDT, YNNKEL (reference sequence). The CDR3 is made up of 15 amino acids. The CDR3 spells CASSQSALSIQTQYF. In DNA form, the CDR3 reads TGTGCCAGCAGCCAGAGCGCGCTTTCGATACAGACCCAGTACTTC.

The chain joins TRBV5-1 to TRBJ1-1; no clear D gene. The V end was cut by 6 bases, the J end by 4 bases, with 16 bases between. There are 14 residues in the CDR3. Germline V gives CDR1 SGHRS, CDR2 YFSETQ. CDR3 residues: CASKQEGSGTEAFF. The CDR3 coding sequence is TGCGCCAGCAAGCAAGAGGGATCAGGCACTGAAGCTTTCTTT. The variable domain in full, with the rest retrieved from reference TRBV5-1 and TRBJ1-1, is KAGVTQTPRYLIKTRGQQVTLSCSPISGHRSVSWYQQTPGQGLQFLFEYFSETQRNKGNFPGRFSGRQFSNSRSEMNVSTLELGDSALYLCASKQEGSGTEAFFGQGTRLTVV.

The genes are TRBV28 and TRBJ1-2, with D possibly being TRBD1 (5 bases). The CDR3 is made up of 15 amino acids. The V and J ends lost 3 bases and 0 bases respectively, with 11 bases between them. Germline V gene lookup returns CDR1 MDHEN and CDR2 SYDVKM. Here the CDR3 DNA reads TGTGCCAGCAGTTTCAGACAGATTCCTAACTATGGCTACACCTTC. Translated: CASSFRQIPNYGYTF.

This clone was counted a few times. The V and J genes are TRBV6-6 and TRBJ1-5, with 8 nucleotides matching TRBD1. Germline CDR1 reads MNHNY; CDR2 reads SVGAGI (reference sequence). Unmatched junction bases numbered 7, after V lost 0 bases and J lost 9 bases. The CDR3 contains 15 residues. Here the CDR3 DNA reads TGTGCCAGCAGTTACTCCTTGGACAGGGTGACGCCCCAGCATTTT. Translation: CASSYSLDRVTPQHF.

This chain links TRBV4-3 with TRBJ1-2; D remains ambiguous. Trimming pared 0 bases from V and 4 bases from J, leaving 9 bases between. Germline assignment: CDR1 LGHNA and CDR2 YSLEER. The CDR3 is made up of 14 amino acids. The DNA for the CDR3 is TGCGCCAGCAGCCAAGATGTCAGAGGCTATGGCTACACCTTC. Its protein is CASSQDVRGYGYTF.

V is TRBV3-1 (or the pseudogene TRBV3-2) and J is TRBJ1-2; 8 bases are a match to TRBD1. V trimming: 1 base; J trimming: 5 bases; junction bases outside the gene matches: 9. CDR1 is LGHDT and CDR2 is YNNKEL in the germline V gene (reference sequence). This CDR3 has 16 amino acids. CDR3 nucleotides: TGTGCCAGCAGCCAAGTCCCGGACAGGGCTATATATGGCTACACCTTC. Protein product: CASSQVPDRAIYGYTF.

This chain links TRBV6-5 with TRBJ2-7, with 13 bases aligning to TRBD2. Germline assignment: CDR1 MNHEY and CDR2 SVGAGI. This CDR3 is built from 14 residues. V shed 10 bases and J 4 bases; nucleotides not matched to a gene: 7. The CDR3 DNA is TGTGCCACCTGGGGACTAGCGGGATTTTACGAGCAGTACTTC. Amino acids: CATWGLAGFYEQYF.

The chain recombines TRBV19 with TRBJ2-2, with TRBD2 matching over 13 bases. The germline V gene has CDR1 LNHDA and CDR2 SQIVND (reference sequence). The CDR3 consists of 16 residues. Trimming took 7 bases from V and 4 from J; bases not matched to a gene: 6. The CDR3 is CASKTSGGRGTGELFF. In DNA, the CDR3 is TGTGCCAGTAAGACTAGCGGGGGGCGGGGCACCGGGGAGCTGTTTTTT.

The chain links TRBV5-1 to TRBJ1-2, with D uncertain. The germline gives CDR1 SGHRS, CDR2 YFSETQ. Trimming stripped 0 bases from V and 1 base from J, with 13 bases between. The CDR3 totals 16 residues. CDR3 sequence: CASSLAEAVLNYGYTF. In DNA, the CDR3 is TGCGCCAGCAGCTTGGCCGAGGCAGTACTTAACTATGGCTACACCTTC.

The J gene is TRBJ1-2, the V gene TRBV10-2; 10 bases align to TRBD1. CDR1 and CDR2 from the germline V gene are WSHSY and SAAADI. CDR3 length: 16 amino acids. V lost 4 bases, J lost 0 bases, and 5 bases stayed unmatched. The CDR3 loop is CASSGGQGSANYGYTF. For the CDR3, the DNA is TGCGCCAGCAGTGGGGGACAGGGGTCGGCTAACTATGGCTACACCTTC.

V gene TRBV18 combines with J gene TRBJ2-7, with D perhaps matching TRBD2 (5 bases). This CDR3 is 13 amino acids long. Looked up from germline, CDR1 is KGHSH and CDR2 is LQKENI. V was pared by 3 bases and J by 1 base, with 7 bases between. The CDR3 here is CASSPWESYEQYF. The CDR3 nucleotides are TGTGCCAGCTCACCTTGGGAGTCCTACGAGCAGTACTTC.

The chain has TRBV18 and TRBJ2-1; 8 bases are a match to TRBD1. The germline V gene encodes CDR1 KGHSH and CDR2 LQKENI. CDR3 length: 14 amino acids. J lost 7 bases, V lost 5 bases, and 7 bases had no gene match. CDR3 amino acids: CASSSDRVGNEQFF. CDR3 DNA sequence: TGTGCCAGCTCATCGGACAGGGTAGGGAATGAGCAGTTCTTC.

In its sample, this clone was seen once. The chain is built from TRBV10-3 and TRBJ2-1; perhaps TRBD2 as D (6 bases). CDR1 is ENHRY and CDR2 is SYGVKD in the germline V gene. Trimming took 5 bases from V and 8 from J, leaving 19 bases between them. The CDR3 spans 15 residues. CDR3 DNA: TGTGCCATCAGTAGCCGGGACTCGGAAGGCGATGAGCAGTTCTTC. Residues: CAISSRDSEGDEQFF.

J is TRBJ2-5 and V is TRBV7-9; 7 bases are shared with TRBD2. CDR1 is SEHNR, CDR2 FQNEAQ, per germline (reference sequence). V shed 1 base and J 6 bases; nucleotides not matched to a gene: 2. This CDR3 is built from 13 residues. The CDR3 region has the DNA TGTGCCAGCAGCTTAGGGCGGGGGAAGACCCAGTACTTC. This sequence encodes CASSLGRGKTQYF.

The gene calls are TRBV11-2 and TRBJ1-2; 10 bases map to TRBD1. The V segment lost 3 bases and the J segment 1 base; nucleotides outside the gene matches: 5. CDR1 is SGHAT, CDR2 FQNNGV, per germline. The CDR3 contains 16 residues. In nucleotides, the CDR3 is TGTGCCAGCAGCTTGACCGGGACAGGGGTTAACTATGGCTACACCTTC. This sequence encodes CASSLTGTGVNYGYTF. The whole variable domain, filled in from reference TRBV11-2 and TRBJ1-2, reads EAGVAQSPRYKIIEKRQSVAFWCNPISGHATLYWYQQILGQGPKLLIQFQNNGVVDDSQLPKDRFSAERLKGVDSTLKIQPAKLEDSAVYLCASSLTGTGVNYGYTFGSGTRLTVV.

V gene TRBV24-1 combines with J gene TRBJ1-3; no firm D call. The V end lost 4 bases, the J end lost 4 bases, and 16 bases lay between the germline ends. Germline V lookup: CDR1 KGHDR, CDR2 SFDVKD. CDR3 length: 16 residues. The chain's CDR3 is CATSDRGSSGGNTIYF. Written as DNA, the CDR3 is TGTGCCACCAGTGACCGCGGATCCAGCGGGGGAAACACCATATATTTT.

CDR3 region: CASSQDLSGANNYGYTF. Here the CDR3 DNA reads TGCGCCAGCAGCCAAGATCTATCTGGAGCCAATAACTATGGCTACACCTTC. This chain joins TRBV4-3 and TRBJ1-2; no clear D. The CDR3 is 17 residues long. Looked up from germline, CDR1 is LGHNA and CDR2 is YSLEER. The V end was cut by 0 bases, the J end by 1 base, with 15 bases between.

The chain joins TRBV3-1 (or the pseudogene TRBV3-2) to TRBJ2-7; 7 bases line up with TRBD1. Looked up from germline, CDR1 is LGHDT and CDR2 is YNNKEL (reference sequence). V trimming: 7 bases; J trimming: 2 bases; junction bases outside the gene matches: 11. CDR3 length equals 15 residues. CDR3 DNA sequence: TGTGCCAGCACCCCCAGGGGGACGAGCCCCTACGAGCAGTACTTC. Protein: CASTPRGTSPYEQYF.

The J gene is TRBJ2-5, the V gene TRBV11-1; D is perhaps TRBD1 (5 bases). The CDR3 is 14 amino acids. The ends were cut back, 3 bases at V and 5 bases at J, with 13 bases in the middle. Germline CDR1 is SGHAT and CDR2 is FQDESV (reference sequence). The CDR3 DNA reads TGTGCCAGCAGCTTCCGCCTTCAGGGCGAGACCCAGTACTTC. It codes for CASSFRLQGETQYF.

The chain joins TRBV18 to TRBJ2-3, with TRBD1 as a possible D gene (6 bases). The germline V gene has CDR1 KGHSH and CDR2 LQKENI. There are 15 residues in the CDR3. Deletions cut 8 bases from V and 0 bases from J, with 15 bases between. The CDR3 DNA follows: TGTGCCAGCAAGGACAGAATAACTAGCACAGATACGCAGTATTTT. Translated, it gives CASKDRITSTDTQYF.

This clone was observed a single time. This chain links TRBV5-1 with TRBJ2-7; D perhaps matches TRBD2 (5 bases). Germline V gene lookup returns CDR1 SGHRS and CDR2 YFSETQ. This CDR3 contains 12 residues. Trimming stripped 6 bases from V and 0 bases from J, with 7 bases between. CDR3 amino acids: CASMGSSYEQYF. The CDR3 region has the DNA TGCGCCAGCATGGGGAGCTCCTACGAGCAGTACTTC.

The chain joins TRBV5-1 to TRBJ1-6, with TRBD1 matching 8 bases. Germline values: CDR1 SGHRS, CDR2 YFSETQ. This CDR3 is 14 amino acids long. The junction had 3 bases not matched to a gene; V was cut back by 4 bases and J by 6 bases. The CDR3 nucleotides read TGCGCCAGCAGCCCGGGACAGGTTAATTCACCCCTCCACTTT. This translates into CASSPGQVNSPLHF.

J is TRBJ2-1 and V is TRBV2; 11 bases map to TRBD2. There are 15 residues in the CDR3. Germline assignment: CDR1 SNHLY and CDR2 FYNNEI. V was pared by 4 bases and J by 9 bases, with 8 bases of the junction left unmatched. The CDR3, as DNA: TGTGCCAGCAGTGTGCCTAGCGGGAGGAATGGTGAGCAGTTCTTC. Translating gives CASSVPSGRNGEQFF.

This clone was seen a few times. The V gene is TRBV28, the J gene TRBJ2-5; 14 bases line up with TRBD2. This CDR3 has 16 residues. Germline V gene data show CDR1 as MDHEN and CDR2 as SYDVKM. J lost 5 bases, V lost 3 bases, and 5 bases had no gene match. The CDR3 nucleotides read TGTGCCAGCAGTTTGACTAGCGGGAGGGCCAGGGAGACCCAGTACTTC. This gives the protein CASSLTSGRARETQYF.